This T cell receptor (beta chain) came from a study of blood T cell repertoires in COVID-19. Method: immunoSEQ multiplex PCR; TCRdb's copy keeps in-frame clones and lacks some. The sample lists 250,000 to 300,000 clones, roughly 85% occurring once. CDR1 and CDR2 from the germline V gene are ENHRY and SYGVKD. This CDR3 is 15 amino acids long. V was pared by 8 bases and J by 3 bases, with 11 bases of the junction left unmatched. This chain links TRBV10-3 with TRBJ2-7, with 9 bases matching TRBD1. Sequencing was carried out using PBMCs or T cells enriched from blood (not recorded which). The clonotype was recovered from a woman aged 50 to 60 who had recovered from COVID-19. The CDR3 spells CAIGSGTGRFYEQYF. CDR3 nucleotide sequence: TGTGCCATCGGATCCGGGACAGGGCGATTCTACGAGCAGTACTTC.